This note documents a single T cell receptor (beta chain) sequence. Its antigen is still unknown. Amplified regions were TCR beta CDR3 sequences from RNA transcripts. The HTBI primer set served for first-round RT-PCR of the TCR CDR3. Each CDR3 protein is one row after TCRdb ran MiXCR on the multiplex PCR reads. The sample lists roughly 500,000 distinct CDR3 sequences; under 60% were seen once. The sample belongs to a study of T cells in Graves' hyperthyroidism and ophthalmopathy. Overall study results and limits: Blood also contained most expanded thyroid clonotypes above 0.001. In simple terms, a model built on 13 V-J features told ophthalmopathy apart from stable hyperthyroidism.

The CDR3 is made up of 15 amino acids. With 0 bases clipped from V and 6 bases from J, the junction kept 2 bases outside the gene matches. Germline V gene sequence: CDR1 ENHRY, CDR2 SYGVKD. Criteria for exclusion of patients were uncontrolled infection, other autoimmune disease, pregnancy or lactation. Diagnoses rested on clinical symptoms, serum thyroxine and TRAb, thyroid ultrasound and orbital computed tomography. This TCR came from an adult woman with Graves' disease, either hyperthyroidism or ophthalmopathy (not recorded which). The V call is TRBV10-3, the J call TRBJ1-6; 7 positions match TRBD1. The sample comprised peripheral blood or thyroid tissue (not recorded which). The CDR3 coding sequence is TGTGCCATCAGTGAGTCGACAGGGCTTAATTCACCCCTCCACTTT. Its protein is CAISESTGLNSPLHF.